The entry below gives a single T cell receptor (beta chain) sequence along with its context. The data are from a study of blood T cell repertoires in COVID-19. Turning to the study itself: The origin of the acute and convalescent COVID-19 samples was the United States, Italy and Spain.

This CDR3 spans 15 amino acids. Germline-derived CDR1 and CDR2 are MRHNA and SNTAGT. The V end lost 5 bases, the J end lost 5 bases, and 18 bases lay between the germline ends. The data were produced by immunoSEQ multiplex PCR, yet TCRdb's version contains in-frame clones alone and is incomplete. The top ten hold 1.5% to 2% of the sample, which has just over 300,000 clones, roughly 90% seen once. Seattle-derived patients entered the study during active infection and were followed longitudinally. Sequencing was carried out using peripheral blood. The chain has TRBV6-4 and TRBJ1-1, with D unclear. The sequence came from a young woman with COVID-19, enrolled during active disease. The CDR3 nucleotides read TGTGCCAGCAGTCAGCGTCTAGAGCGGGGAACTGAAGCTTTCTTT. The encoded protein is CASSQRLERGTEAFF.